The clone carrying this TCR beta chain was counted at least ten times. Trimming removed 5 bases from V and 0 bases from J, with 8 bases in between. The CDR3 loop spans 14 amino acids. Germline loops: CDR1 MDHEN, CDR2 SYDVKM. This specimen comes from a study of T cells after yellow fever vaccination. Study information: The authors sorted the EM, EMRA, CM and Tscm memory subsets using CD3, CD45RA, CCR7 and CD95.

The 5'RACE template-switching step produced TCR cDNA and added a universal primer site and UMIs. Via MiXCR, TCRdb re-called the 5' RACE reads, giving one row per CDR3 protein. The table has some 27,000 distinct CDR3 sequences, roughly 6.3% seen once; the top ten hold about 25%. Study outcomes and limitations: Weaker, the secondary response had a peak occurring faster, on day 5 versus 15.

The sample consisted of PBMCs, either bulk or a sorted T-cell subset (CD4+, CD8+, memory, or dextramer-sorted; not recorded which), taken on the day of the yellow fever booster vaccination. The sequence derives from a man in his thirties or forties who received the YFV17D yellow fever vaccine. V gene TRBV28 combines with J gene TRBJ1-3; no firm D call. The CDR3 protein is CASSPPRSGNTIYF. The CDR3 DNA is TGTGCCAGCAGTCCCCCCCGCTCTGGAAACACCATATATTTT.